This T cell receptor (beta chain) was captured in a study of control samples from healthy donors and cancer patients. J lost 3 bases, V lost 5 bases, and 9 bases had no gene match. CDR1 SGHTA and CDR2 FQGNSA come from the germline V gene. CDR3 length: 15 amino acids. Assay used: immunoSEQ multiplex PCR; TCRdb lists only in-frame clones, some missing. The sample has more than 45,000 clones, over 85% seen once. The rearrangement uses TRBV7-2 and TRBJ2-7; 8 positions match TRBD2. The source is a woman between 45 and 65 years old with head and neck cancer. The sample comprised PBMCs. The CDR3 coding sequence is TGTGCCAGCAGCACAAGGGGCGGGGGGTTCTACGAGCAGTACTTC. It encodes CASSTRGGGFYEQYF.